Below are 8 T cell receptor beta chains sequenced from a single sample in a study of CXCR3-negative and CXCR3-positive naive CD8 T cells. The study's findings and limits: Greater hydrophobicity was found in TRB CDR3s of CXCR3-positive naive cells than of CXCR3-negative naive cells.

No antigens are known for them. UMI-labeled 5' RACE yielded the TRB cDNA libraries. From the 5' RACE reads, TCRdb lists one entry per CDR3 protein and no DNA. The repertoire table contains approximately 100,000 distinct CDR3 sequences. Sequencing was carried out using naive CXCR3+ CD8+ T cells from blood. Noted subset: CD45RO-CCR7+CD27+CD95- naive CD8+ T cells expressing CXCR3 (TNR3+). The receptor source for this set is a human donor in good health. Some clones in this sample may be carry-over from other donors' samples.

This chain uses TRBV7-9 with TRBJ2-4; the D call from TCRdb, TRBD2, cannot be confirmed without DNA. This CDR3 has 16 amino acids. Germline V gene sequence: CDR1 SEHNR, CDR2 FQNEAQ (reference sequence). CDR3 amino acids: CASSLGGALAKNIQYF. Drawing the rest from reference TRBV7-9 and TRBJ2-4, the complete variable domain is DTGVSQNPRHKITKRGQNVTFRCDPISEHNRLYWYRQTLGQGPEFLTYFQNEAQLEKSRLLSDRFSAERPKGSFSTLEIQRTEQGDSAMYLCASSLGGALAKNIQYFGAGTRLSVL.

The chain is built from TRBV14 and TRBJ2-7. The length of the CDR3 is 13 residues. CDR1 and CDR2 (germline): SGHDN, FVKESK. CDR3 protein: CASSQDHLGEQYF.

The chain recombines TRBV5-1 with TRBJ2-2; the D call of TRBD2 rests on TCRdb alone, since no DNA is present to check it. This CDR3 is built from 14 residues. Germline loops: CDR1 SGHRS, CDR2 YFSETQ. This CDR3 reads CASTNRDSTGELFF.

This chain joins TRBV3-1 and TRBJ2-2; TCRdb returns TRBD1, unconfirmable since there is no DNA. The CDR3 consists of 14 residues. Germline loops: CDR1 LGHDT, CDR2 YNNKEL (reference sequence). Here the CDR3 reads CASSQRWGIGELFF.

The V call is TRBV20-1, the J call TRBJ2-5; without DNA, the TCRdb call of TRBD1 cannot be checked. The germline CDR1 and CDR2 sequences are DFQATT and SNEGSKA (reference sequence). CDR3 length: 15 residues. CDR3 amino acids: CSARGLGGLGETQYF.

The V and J genes are TRBV28 and TRBJ2-5. The CDR3 length is 14 residues. Germline-derived CDR1 and CDR2 are MDHEN and SYDVKM. The CDR3 spells CASSLYNGQETQYF.

This chain connects TRBV29-1 to TRBJ1-1. The length of the CDR3 is 13 residues. Germline CDR1 reads SQVTM; CDR2 reads ANQGSEA. CDR3 sequence: CSVVWDLNTEAFF.

The chain combines TRBV2 with TRBJ1-1. The CDR3 length is 14 residues. Germline CDR1 reads SNHLY; CDR2 reads FYNNEI. This CDR3 is CASRSAGRMEKAFF. Full variable domain (outside the CDR3, taken from reference TRBV2 and TRBJ1-1): EPEVTQTPSHQVTQMGQEVILRCVPISNHLYFYWYRQILGQKVEFLVSFYNNEISEKSEIFDDQFSVERPDGSNFTLKIRSTKLEDSAMYFCASRSAGRMEKAFFGQGTRLTVV.